This record concerns one T cell receptor beta chain sequence. Its antigen is as yet unknown. This sample stems from a study of Ad26.COV2.S vaccination and SARS-CoV-2 variants. Across the whole study: The trial was COV1001 and the donor's arm was Ad26.COV2.S.

Treatment denoted: roughly 19 received Ad26.COV2.S at low or high dose, single or two shots; roughly five received placebo; per-sample allocation not given. All samples were drawn on day 63, counting from the first vaccine or placebo injection. V was trimmed by 5 bases and J by 0 bases, leaving 11 bases between them. The CDR3 consists of 16 residues. CDR1 LNHNV and CDR2 YYDKDF come from the germline V gene (reference sequence). Sequencing was performed with immunoSEQ multiplex PCR; in TCRdb, only in-frame clones are kept and a portion is missing. The table has about 480,000 clones, 87% seen once. General observations from the study: There was reportedly substantial breadth in spike-specific CD8+ and CD4+ T cell responses after vaccination.

The V and J genes are TRBV15 and TRBJ2-6; D unclear. The TCR sequence derives from a person between 18 and 65 years old who received the Ad26.COV2.S COVID-19 vaccine or a placebo. Source: peripheral blood, taken in a trial of Ad26.COV2.S vaccine versus placebo. CDR3 residues: CATSGHMSSGANVLTF. The CDR3 nucleotides are TGTGCCACCAGCGGGCATATGAGCTCTGGGGCCAACGTCCTGACTTTC.